This passage covers 30 T cell receptor beta chains from one sample sequenced in a study of cytotoxic CD8 clonotypes in ibrutinib-treated CLL. Method: immunoSEQ multiplex PCR; TCRdb's copy keeps in-frame clones and lacks some. Of roughly 150,000 clones listed, roughly 86% are singletons. Sequences were derived from PBMCs, sampled after 12 months of ibrutinib treatment. These receptors all stem from a human donor with chronic lymphocytic leukemia.

The rearrangement links TRBV7-8 to TRBJ2-7; tentative D call: TRBD1 (6 bases). V lost 5 bases to trimming and J lost 6 bases, with 14 bases between them. The CDR3 has 13 residues. The germline V gene has CDR1 SGHVS and CDR2 FQNEAQ. The CDR3 nucleotides read TGTGCCAGCAGCGCAAACAGGGTGTCCGAGCAGTACTTC. This gives the protein CASSANRVSEQYF.

The chain employs TRBV7-6 and TRBJ1-3; no definite D call. CDR3 length equals 15 residues. Germline CDR1 is SGHVS and CDR2 is FNYEAQ. The germline V and J ends were trimmed by 0 bases and 6 bases, with 12 bases remaining between them. The CDR3 sequence is CASSLAGYLQNTIYF. The CDR3 DNA reads TGTGCCAGCAGCTTAGCGGGATATTTACAAAACACCATATATTTT. Full variable domain (outside the CDR3, taken from reference TRBV7-6 and TRBJ1-3): GAGVSQSPRYKVTKRGQDVALRCDPISGHVSLYWYRQALGQGPEFLTYFNYEAQQDKSGLPNDRFSAERPEGSISTLTIQRTEQRDSAMYRCASSLAGYLQNTIYFGEGSWLTVV.

The chain has TRBV10-2 and TRBJ1-2; a weak D match, TRBD1 (5 bases). CDR1 WSHSY and CDR2 SAAADI come from the germline V gene. This CDR3 has 17 residues. The V end lost 0 bases, the J end lost 8 bases, and 22 bases lay between the germline ends. The CDR3 sequence is CASSESGKKGIGTGYTF. CDR3 nucleotides: TGCGCCAGCAGTGAGTCTGGGAAGAAGGGGATAGGGACCGGCTACACCTTC.

The gene calls are TRBV19 and TRBJ1-1; 8 positions match TRBD1. The CDR3 runs to 13 residues. The trim removed 8 bases at V and 5 bases at J, leaving 7 bases unmatched. The germline V gene encodes CDR1 LNHDA and CDR2 SQIVND (reference sequence). Here the CDR3 reads CASGWTGRTEAFF. In DNA form, the CDR3 reads TGTGCCAGTGGGTGGACAGGGAGAACTGAAGCTTTCTTT.

The chain uses TRBV18 and TRBJ2-6; the D is unclear. V lost 5 bases to trimming and J lost 0 bases, with 5 bases between them. Per the germline V gene, CDR1 is KGHSH and CDR2 is LQKENI. The CDR3 sequence is 14 residues long. For the CDR3, the DNA is TGTGCCAGCTCAAACCCCTCTGGGGCCAACGTCCTGACTTTC. Amino acid sequence: CASSNPSGANVLTF.

The chain is built from TRBV7-9 and TRBJ1-1; D may be TRBD1 (5 bases). The CDR3 covers 14 residues. Trimming took off 1 base at V and 4 bases at J, with 10 bases between the two ends. Germline loops: CDR1 SEHNR, CDR2 FQNEAQ (reference sequence). The CDR3 sequence: CASSLEGTGTEAFF. The CDR3 DNA reads TGTGCCAGCAGCTTAGAGGGGACGGGCACTGAAGCTTTCTTT.

This chain connects TRBV19 to TRBJ1-3; tentatively, D is TRBD1 (6 bases). V was trimmed by 5 bases and J by 7 bases, leaving 24 bases between them. CDR3 length equals 17 residues. CDR1 LNHDA and CDR2 SQIVND come from the germline V gene (reference sequence). The CDR3 sequence is CASSVRGTPNARNTIYF. As DNA, the CDR3 is TGTGCCAGTAGTGTCCGGGGGACACCTAATGCCCGGAACACCATATATTTT.

This chain connects TRBV7-8 to TRBJ2-6, with D possibly being TRBD1 (6 bases). The CDR3 consists of 19 residues. The germline V and J ends were trimmed by 5 bases and 0 bases, with 20 bases remaining between them. Germline-derived CDR1 and CDR2 are SGHVS and FQNEAQ. This chain's CDR3 is CASSPGAPPSSSGANVLTF. CDR3 bases: TGTGCCAGCAGCCCAGGGGCCCCCCCCTCTAGCTCTGGGGCCAACGTCCTGACTTTC.

The CDR3 loop is CASRSEGQGNTIYF. The CDR3 DNA is TGTGCCAGCAGGTCCGAAGGGCAGGGAAACACCATATATTTT. The J gene is TRBJ1-3, the V gene TRBV5-6, with D hard to call. V was pared by 5 bases and J by 4 bases, with 13 bases between. Germline CDR1 reads SGHDT; CDR2 reads YYEEEE. The CDR3 sequence is 14 residues long.

The rearrangement links TRBV5-4 to TRBJ1-2, with D possibly TRBD1 on 6 matching bases. The V end lost 3 bases, the J end lost 4 bases, and 10 bases lay between the germline ends. Germline lookup yields CDR1 SGHNT and CDR2 YYREEE (reference sequence). This CDR3 has 13 residues. The DNA for the CDR3 is TGTGCCAGCAGCTCTGACAGGCGCTATGGCTACACCTTC. This sequence encodes CASSSDRRYGYTF.

A remark on this clone: This CDR3 is also generated by other DNA sequences in the sample. The chain combines TRBV11-2 with TRBJ2-7, with unresolved D. V shed 1 base and J shed 0 bases, with 4 bases lying between them. Germline V gene lookup returns CDR1 SGHAT and CDR2 FQNNGV. The CDR3 consists of 13 residues. The CDR3 coding sequence is TGTGCCAGCAGCTTAGGGCCCTCCTACGAGCAGTACTTC. Amino acids: CASSLGPSYEQYF.

This chain joins TRBV7-2 and TRBJ2-3; maybe TRBD2 (7 bases). The CDR3 runs to 16 residues. With 5 bases removed from V and 3 bases from J, the gap between germline ends came to 18 bases. Germline CDR1 reads SGHTA; CDR2 reads FQGNSA. CDR3 sequence: CASSPVGGAVTDTQYF. The CDR3 region has the DNA TGTGCCAGCAGCCCGGTGGGGGGGGCCGTGACAGATACGCAGTATTTT.

The V gene is TRBV28, the J gene TRBJ1-2, with D possibly TRBD1 on 5 matching bases. Germline V gives CDR1 MDHEN, CDR2 SYDVKM. V was trimmed by 2 bases and J by 7 bases, leaving 11 bases between them. This CDR3 spans 13 amino acids. CDR3 in DNA: TGTGCCAGCAGTTTAAGGGACGGTTTTGGCTACACCTTC. The encoded protein is CASSLRDGFGYTF.

The chain links TRBV7-3 to TRBJ2-5, with 10 bases fitting TRBD1. The germline V gene encodes CDR1 SGHTA and CDR2 FQGTGA. The CDR3 is made up of 15 amino acids. With 5 bases clipped from V and 6 bases from J, the junction kept 9 bases outside the gene matches. Here the CDR3 DNA reads TGTGCCAGCAGCCCGGGTGGGACAGGGGTACAGACCCAGTACTTC. Its protein product is CASSPGGTGVQTQYF.

In this sample, this clone turned up many times. The chain carries TRBV10-3 and TRBJ1-1; D is possibly TRBD1 (5 bases). Germline values: CDR1 ENHRY, CDR2 SYGVKD. The CDR3 consists of 12 residues. Deletions cut 0 bases from V and 7 bases from J, with 6 bases between. The CDR3 DNA follows: TGTGCCATCAGTGAGTCCGGACATGAAGCTTTCTTT. It translates to CAISESGHEAFF.

The J gene is TRBJ2-3, the V gene TRBV7-2; possibly TRBD1 or TRBD2 for D (5 bases each). CDR3 length equals 15 residues. CDR1 and CDR2 (germline): SGHTA, FQGNSA. The V and J ends lost 1 base and 1 base respectively, with 9 bases between them. CDR3 in DNA: TGTGCCAGCAGCTTAGACGGGGCTGGCACAGATACGCAGTATTTT. Protein product: CASSLDGAGTDTQYF.

J is TRBJ2-5 and V is TRBV18; TRBD1 agrees at 9 bases. In germline, CDR1 is KGHSH, CDR2 LQKENI. CDR3 length: 13 residues. The V gene end was trimmed by 5 bases and the J gene end by 5 bases; junction bases not matched to a gene: 3. The CDR3 coding sequence is TGTGCCAGCTCATCGGGACAGGGCGAGACCCAGTACTTC. Translated: CASSSGQGETQYF.

This chain uses TRBV7-9 with TRBJ1-1, with D uncertain. Trimming removed 6 bases at V and 5 bases at J, with 16 bases between. CDR1 and CDR2 from the germline V gene are SEHNR and FQNEAQ (reference sequence). The CDR3 has 14 amino acids. The CDR3 bases are TGTGCCAGCAGTCAATCGCCACGGAGAACTGAAGCTTTCTTT. Translated: CASSQSPRRTEAFF.

This rearrangement joins TRBV28 to TRBJ2-5; 8 bases line up with TRBD1. Germline V CDR1 and CDR2: MDHEN, SYDVKM. CDR3 length: 14 residues. V lost 6 bases and J lost 4; bases outside the gene matches: 7. CDR3 loop: CASSSPGQGETQYF. Here the CDR3 DNA reads TGTGCCAGCAGCTCACCCGGACAGGGAGAGACCCAGTACTTC.

The chain carries TRBV10-3 and TRBJ2-1; 8 nucleotides match TRBD2. CDR1 ENHRY and CDR2 SYGVKD come from the germline V gene. This CDR3 has 15 residues. Unmatched junction bases numbered 12, after V lost 6 bases and J lost 8 bases. CDR3 sequence (DNA): TGTGCCATCAGGGGCGGGGCGGGAGGTGCCCATGAGCAGTTCTTC. It translates to CAIRGGAGGAHEQFF.

V usage is TRBV28 and J usage is TRBJ1-1; unclear D gene. The V end lost 3 bases, the J end lost 8 bases, and 7 bases lay between the germline ends. The germline gives CDR1 MDHEN, CDR2 SYDVKM. The CDR3 sequence is 11 residues long. CDR3 in DNA: TGTGCCAGCAGTTTGAACAGAGAAGCTTTCTTT. Encoded protein: CASSLNREAFF.

The genes are TRBV28 and TRBJ2-5, with D perhaps matching TRBD1 (5 bases). The germline V gene has CDR1 MDHEN and CDR2 SYDVKM. The length of the CDR3 is 13 residues. V gave up 7 bases and J gave up 4 bases, with 13 bases separating them. CDR3 loop: CASTQGGAETQYF. The DNA for the CDR3 is TGTGCCAGCACCCAAGGTGGGGCAGAGACCCAGTACTTC.

The chain couples TRBV28 to TRBJ1-6, with 8 positions matching TRBD1. The germline V gene encodes CDR1 MDHEN and CDR2 SYDVKM. This CDR3 is 15 amino acids long. The J segment lost 7 bases and the V segment lost 6 bases, leaving 8 bases of the junction unmatched. The CDR3 coding sequence is TGTGCCAGCAGGCAGGGGGCGGCTGGGAATTCACCCCTCCACTTT. This sequence encodes CASRQGAAGNSPLHF.

The V and J genes are TRBV18 and TRBJ1-4; maybe TRBD1 (6 bases). The CDR3 contains 17 residues. Trimming left V 1 base short and J 6 bases short, with 18 bases between. Germline CDR1 is KGHSH and CDR2 is LQKENI. The CDR3 DNA reads as TGTGCCAGCTCACCACAGTCCGGGGGGGGCTTGCATGAAAAACTGTTTTTT. It translates to CASSPQSGGGLHEKLFF.

The chain has TRBV7-3 and TRBJ2-3, with a tentative D call TRBD2 (6 bases). Trimming cost V 2 bases and J 0 bases, with 9 bases left between them. CDR3 length: 15 residues. Germline values: CDR1 SGHTA, CDR2 FQGTGA. The CDR3 protein is CASSLGGISTDTQYF. CDR3 nucleotides: TGTGCCAGCAGCTTAGGGGGGATTAGCACAGATACGCAGTATTTT. Using reference TRBV7-3 and TRBJ2-3 for the parts outside the CDR3, the full variable domain is GAGVSQTPSNKVTEKGKYVELRCDPISGHTALYWYRQSLGQGPEFLIYFQGTGAADDSGLPNDRFFAVRPEGSVSTLKIQRTERGDSAVYLCASSLGGISTDTQYFGPGTRLTVL.

The V gene is TRBV7-8, the J gene TRBJ2-3, with 7 bases lining up with TRBD2. Germline V lookup: CDR1 SGHVS, CDR2 FQNEAQ. V was pared by 5 bases and J by 3 bases, with 14 bases of the junction left unmatched. This CDR3 has 17 residues. DNA for the CDR3: TGTGCCAGCAGCCACGCTCTCCGGGGAGGGTTTACAGATACGCAGTATTTT. It translates to CASSHALRGGFTDTQYF.

V and J are TRBV7-2 and TRBJ2-6; 10 nucleotides match TRBD1. V gave up 5 bases and J gave up 3 bases; unmatched junction bases: 1. CDR3 length: 15 residues. Germline values: CDR1 SGHTA, CDR2 FQGNSA. The CDR3 nucleotides read TGTGCCAGCAGCGGGGACAGGGGTGGGGCCAACGTCCTGACTTTC. Protein sequence: CASSGDRGGANVLTF. The variable domain in full, completed from reference TRBV7-2 and TRBJ2-6, reads GAGVSQSPSNKVTEKGKDVELRCDPISGHTALYWYRQSLGQGLEFLIYFQGNSAPDKSGLPSDRFSAERTGGSVSTLTIQRTQQEDSAVYLCASSGDRGGANVLTFGAGSRLTVL.

This clone was detected only a few times. A junction boundary mismatches the germline segment, possibly from a read error. The rearrangement uses TRBV7-2 and TRBJ1-2; no clear D. Germline CDR1 is SGHTA and CDR2 is FQGNSA. The CDR3 is 16 amino acids. The CDR3 spells CASSQERDVNLYGYTF. CDR3 nucleotides: TGCGCCAGCAGCCAAGAAAGAGACGTGAATCTCTATGGCTACACCTTC.

The genes are TRBV5-1 and TRBJ1-1; the match to TRBD1 covers 7 bases. The CDR3 covers 14 residues. The V and J ends lost 5 bases and 8 bases, in that order; junction bases with no gene match: 12. Germline assignment: CDR1 SGHRS and CDR2 YFSETQ. The CDR3 region has the DNA TGCGCCAGCAGTAGAAGAGGGACAGAGCGGGAAGCTTTCTTT. Protein sequence: CASSRRGTEREAFF.

Of note for this clone: Other DNA sequences in this sample translate to the same CDR3. The chain employs TRBV28 and TRBJ2-3; D gene uncertain. Trimming shortened V by 3 bases and J by 1 base, and 8 bases separated the two germline ends. The CDR3 is 14 residues long. Per germline, CDR1 MDHEN and CDR2 SYDVKM. The chain's CDR3 is CASSLPQGTDTQYF. Here the CDR3 DNA reads TGTGCCAGCAGTTTGCCCCAGGGCACAGATACGCAGTATTTT.